The present entry profiles one T cell receptor (beta chain) with its context. Its antigen is as yet unknown. The data stem from a study of T cells in Graves' hyperthyroidism and ophthalmopathy. At the level of the study: Prior to any treatment, at the point of initial diagnosis, peripheral blood was collected.

Stable Graves' hyperthyroidism denoted no ophthalmopathy progression over 18 months. Clinical symptoms, serum thyroxine, TRAb, thyroid ultrasound and orbital computed tomography established diagnosis. Study-wide findings and caveats: Most expanded thyroid clonotypes above 0.001 recurred in blood.

Authors of the study amplified TCR beta CDR3 regions from RNA transcripts. HTBI primers drove first-round RT-PCR of the TCR CDR3. TCRdb reanalysed the multiplex PCR reads using MiXCR and keeps one entry per CDR3 protein. The repertoire holds some 460,000 distinct CDR3 sequences, with roughly 14% as singletons. The receptor comes from a woman aged 18-29 years with Graves' hyperthyroidism. The specimen was blood.

The CDR3 DNA follows: TGTGCCAGCAGTCCACTAGCGGGGGGCCGTGGTTGGACAGATACGCAGTATTTT. Translation gives CASSPLAGGRGWTDTQYF. The chain couples TRBV12-3 or TRBV12-4 to TRBJ2-3; 12 nucleotides line up with TRBD2. V lost 5 bases, J lost 3 bases, and 12 bases stayed unmatched. The CDR3 runs to 18 residues.